Listed below are T cell receptor beta chains from one sample, sequenced in a study of patients and donors after allogeneic stem cell transplantation. TCRdb re-analysed the RT-PCR reads in MiXCR, keeping a single row per CDR3 protein. The sample shows approximately 410,000 distinct CDR3 sequences, roughly 16% of them seen only once. Sequencing was done on a sample of blood, either unsorted or a sorted T cell fraction (not recorded which). Receptors originate from a human donor who was either an allogeneic HSCT recipient or a stem cell or donor lymphocyte infusion donor (not recorded which). It is not recorded whose cells these are; they may come from a transplant donor. The CDR3 runs from the conserved cysteine through the conserved F or W. Fields, in order: clone size, D gene, V gene, J gene, CDR3 DNA, CDR3 protein. D genes are given only for firm matches. Some rows have no size entry. The others give once, few or many, or a class for an expanded clone.

.	.	TRBV2	TRBJ2-2	TGTGCCAGCAGTGCCCTGCCGAACACCGGGGAGCTGTTTTTT	CASSALPNTGELFF
.	.	TRBV7-6	TRBJ2-3	TGTGCCAGCTCGCCTCTGACGGGATCAGATACGCAGTATTTT	CASSPLTGSDTQYF
few	.	TRBV7-9	TRBJ2-3	TGTGCCAGCAGCTTAGGGGCTCCTAGCACAGATACGCAGTATTTT	CASSLGAPSTDTQYF
few	.	TRBV12-3/TRBV12-4	TRBJ2-3	TGTGCCAGCAGTTCTCCAGGAGGGAGCACAGATACGCAGTATTTT	CASSSPGGSTDTQYF
few	.	TRBV5-1	TRBJ1-1	TGCGCCAGCAGCACCGGACGGATCCTGAACACTGAAGCTTTCTTT	CASSTGRILNTEAFF
.	.	TRBV5-1	TRBJ2-5	TGCGCCAGCAGCTTCCTAGGGGGGGCCGGGGAGACCCAGTACTTC	CASSFLGGAGETQYF
.	TRBD1	TRBV11-1	TRBJ1-5	TGTGCCAGCAGCCGGACGGGACAGGGGAAGTTTTTGGATCAGCCCCAGCATTTT	CASSRTGQGKFLDQPQHF
.	.	TRBV9	TRBJ1-1	TGTGCCAGCAGCGCGACAAGGGGGACCACTGAAGCTTTCTTT	CASSATRGTTEAFF
.	TRBD1	TRBV12-3/TRBV12-4	TRBJ1-2	TGTGCCAGCAGTCCCCGTTGGGACAGCGTAAATAGTGGATATGGCTACACCTTC	CASSPRWDSVNSGYGYTF
.	.	TRBV15	TRBJ2-2	TGTGCCACCAGCAGAGATAATTGGGGACCCGAGAACACCGGGGAGCTGTTTTTT	CATSRDNWGPENTGELFF
few	.	TRBV5-6	TRBJ2-3	TGTGCCAGCAGGTGGGGTCGGGGGCCCACAGATACGCAGTATTTT	CASRWGRGPTDTQYF
few	.	TRBV5-1	TRBJ1-1	TGCGCCAGCAGCCCACCAGGTCTTGAGAACACTGAAGCTTTCTTT	CASSPPGLENTEAFF
.	.	TRBV20-1	TRBJ2-4	TGCATGGGACTAGCCAAAAACATTCAGTACTTC	CMGLAKNIQYF
few	TRBD1	TRBV4-3	TRBJ2-3	TGCGCCAGCAGCCAAAGTTGGTTGACAGGGGCAACAGATACGCAGTATTTT	CASSQSWLTGATDTQYF
.	.	TRBV5-1	TRBJ2-7	TGCGCCAGCAGCCAAACCACGAACGAGCAGTACTTC	CASSQTTNEQYF
.	.	TRBV27	TRBJ2-5	TGTGCCAGCAGTTTCCAGGGGACCACGGGGACCCAGTACTTC	CASSFQGTTGTQYF
.	.	TRBV6-1	TRBJ1-2	TGTGCCAGCAGTCCCCAGGGAACGCACTATGGCTACACCTTC	CASSPQGTHYGYTF
.	TRBD1	TRBV6-1	TRBJ2-3	TGTGCCAGCAACCAACCAGGGGGTAGCGATACGCAGTATTTT	CASNQPGGSDTQYF
.	.	TRBV12-3/TRBV12-4	TRBJ1-5	TGTGCCAGCAGTTACGGACCAGGGCTGGGGGGGAATAGCAATCAGCCCCAGCATTTT	CASSYGPGLGGNSNQPQHF